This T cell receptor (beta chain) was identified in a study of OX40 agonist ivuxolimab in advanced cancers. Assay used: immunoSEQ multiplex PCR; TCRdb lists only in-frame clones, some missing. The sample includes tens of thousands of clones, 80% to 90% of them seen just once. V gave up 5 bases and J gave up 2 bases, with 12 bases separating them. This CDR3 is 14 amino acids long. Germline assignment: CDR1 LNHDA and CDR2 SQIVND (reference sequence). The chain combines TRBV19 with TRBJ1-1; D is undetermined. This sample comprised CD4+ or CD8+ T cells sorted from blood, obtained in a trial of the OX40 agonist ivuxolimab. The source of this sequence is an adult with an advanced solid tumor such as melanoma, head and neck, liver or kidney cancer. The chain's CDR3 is CASSPLTGNTEAFF. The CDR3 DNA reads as TGTGCCAGTAGTCCCCTAACGGGAAACACTGAAGCTTTCTTT.